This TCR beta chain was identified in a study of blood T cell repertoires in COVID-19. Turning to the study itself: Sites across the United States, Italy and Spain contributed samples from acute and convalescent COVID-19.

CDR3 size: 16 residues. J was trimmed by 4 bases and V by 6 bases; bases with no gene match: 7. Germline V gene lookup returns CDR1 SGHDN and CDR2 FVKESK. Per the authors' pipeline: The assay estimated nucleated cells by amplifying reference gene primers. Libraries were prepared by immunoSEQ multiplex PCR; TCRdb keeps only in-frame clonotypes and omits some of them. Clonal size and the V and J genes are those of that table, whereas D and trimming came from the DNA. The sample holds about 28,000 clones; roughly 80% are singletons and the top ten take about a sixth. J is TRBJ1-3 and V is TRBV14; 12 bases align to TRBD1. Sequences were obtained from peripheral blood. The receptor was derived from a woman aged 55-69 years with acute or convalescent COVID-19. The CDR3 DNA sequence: TGTGCCAGCAGTCCGGGACAGGGGGCGCTGGGAAACACCATATATTTT. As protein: CASSPGQGALGNTIYF.